What follows are 2 T cell receptor beta chains derived from one specimen sequenced in a study of T-cell memory formation after mild COVID-19. Using its own MiXCR run on the 5' RACE reads, TCRdb lists one record per CDR3 protein. The sample lists 280,000 or so distinct CDR3 sequences; 7.5% to 9.5% were seen once. Source material: PBMCs or a T cell subset sorted from them (not recorded which). Receptors originate from a man aged 18-30 years who had mild COVID-19 (a few samples of this study predate the infection). Cell type and time point are not known.

This clonotype showed up just a few times. V gene TRBV7-9 combines with J gene TRBJ2-1, with TRBD2 identical over 7 bases. Germline loops: CDR1 SEHNR, CDR2 FQNEAQ (reference sequence). The J segment lost 3 bases and the V segment lost 10 bases, leaving 9 bases of the junction unmatched. The CDR3 extends over 14 amino acids. CDR3 sequence (DNA): TGTGCCACCCCACGGGAGGAGAACTACAATGAGCAGTTCTTC. Amino acids: CATPREENYNEQFF.

CDR3 amino acids: CASSLTQDSYGYTF. In nucleotides, the CDR3 is TGTGCCAGCAGTTTAACCCAGGACTCCTATGGCTACACCTTC. The chain has TRBV12-3 or TRBV12-4 and TRBJ1-2; D is undetermined. The CDR3 runs to 14 residues. V was shortened by 2 bases and J by 4 bases, with 11 bases between the two germline ends.